This is a list of T cell receptor beta chains from one sample in a study of blood T cells in healthy people across ages. TCRdb used MiXCR to reprocess the 5' RACE reads, holding one entry per CDR3 protein. The sample yields roughly 860,000 distinct CDR3 sequences, under 80% seen once. Sequencing input: blood. Every receptor here comes from a man between 25 and 39 years old in good health. Each CDR3 is given with its conserved first and last residue. D genes are given only for firm matches. Rows give clone size only sometimes, using once, few, many, or a class for an expanded clone.

clone size	D gene	CDR3 length	J gene	V gene	CDR3 protein	CDR3 DNA
NA	TRBD1	16	TRBJ2-1	TRBV11-1	CASSLAPAGGLNEQFF	TGTGCCAGCAGCTTAGCGCCGGCAGGGGGCCTGAATGAGCAGTTCTTC
NA	TRBD1	16	TRBJ2-5	TRBV7-9	CASSEGAGPYQETQYF	TGTGCCAGCAGCGAGGGGGCAGGCCCTTACCAAGAGACCCAGTACTTC
few	TRBD1	15	TRBJ2-4	TRBV6-6	CASTDGQGAKNIQYF	TGTGCCAGCACCGACGGACAGGGCGCTAAAAACATTCAGTACTTC
NA	TRBD2	17	TRBJ2-1	TRBV24-1	CATSDSSGGLSYNEQFF	TGTGCCACCAGTGATAGTAGCGGGGGACTCTCCTACAATGAGCAGTTCTTC
NA	NA	15	TRBJ1-6	TRBV6-1	CASSEDGGRNSPLHF	TGTGCCAGCAGTGAAGATGGGGGAAGGAACTCACCCCTCCACTTT
NA	TRBD2	14	TRBJ2-7	TRBV20-1	CSAWIGAGGYEQYF	TGCAGTGCTTGGATAGGAGCGGGGGGTTACGAGCAGTACTTC
few	NA	12	TRBJ2-5	TRBV6-6	CASSYSPGTQYF	TGTGCCAGCAGTTATTCTCCCGGGACCCAGTACTTC
few	TRBD1	16	TRBJ2-1	TRBV25-1	CASSALTGAVTDEQFF	TGTGCCAGCAGTGCCCTGACAGGGGCCGTGACGGATGAGCAGTTCTTC
NA	NA	16	TRBJ1-6	TRBV12-3/TRBV12-4	CASSLGGGHMSSPLHF	TGTGCCAGCAGTTTAGGGGGCGGACACATGAGTTCACCCCTCCACTTT
NA	NA	12	TRBJ2-5	TRBV12-3/TRBV12-4	CASSLIGGTQYF	TGTGCCAGCAGTTTAATCGGCGGGACCCAGTACTTC
few	NA	16	TRBJ1-4	TRBV4-3	CASSQVIHGGSEKLFF	TGCGCCAGCAGCCAAGTTATACACGGCGGAAGTGAAAAACTGTTTTTT
NA	TRBD2	16	TRBJ2-6	TRBV7-2	CASSAAGGYGANVLTF	TGTGCCAGCAGCGCAGCGGGGGGGTATGGGGCCAACGTCCTGACTTTC
few	NA	15	TRBJ2-3	TRBV25-1	CASSAYGGGTDTQYF	TGTGCCAGCAGTGCGTACGGAGGGGGGACAGATACGCAGTATTTT
NA	NA	13	TRBJ2-1	TRBV29-1	CSVEWHGHNEQFF	TGCAGCGTTGAGTGGCACGGCCACAATGAGCAGTTCTTC
NA	NA	14	TRBJ2-7	TRBV9	CASSYRVLHYEQYF	TGTGCCAGCAGCTACAGGGTGCTCCACTACGAGCAGTACTTC
NA	TRBD2	15	TRBJ2-5	TRBV4-3	CASSQVRDYQETQYF	TGCGCCAGCAGCCAAGTCAGGGACTATCAAGAGACCCAGTACTTC
few	TRBD1	14	TRBJ1-2	TRBV9	CASSALQGARGYTF	TGTGCCAGCAGCGCTTTACAGGGGGCGCGCGGCTACACCTTC
NA	NA	16	TRBJ2-3	TRBV7-2	CASSLRGFSYTDTQYF	TGTGCCAGCAGCTTGAGGGGTTTCTCCTACACAGATACGCAGTATTTT
NA	TRBD1	16	TRBJ2-4	TRBV27	CASSLQGFVAPTSEYF	TGTGCCAGCAGCCTACAGGGGTTCGTTGCTCCTACGAGTGAGTACTTC
few	TRBD2	14	TRBJ2-1	TRBV7-9	CASSPTSGYNEQFF	TGTGCCAGCAGCCCGACTAGCGGATACAATGAGCAGTTCTTC
NA	NA	14	TRBJ2-7	TRBV7-9	CASSRGPTPYEQYF	TGTGCCAGCAGCAGGGGACCAACGCCCTACGAGCAGTACTTC
NA	TRBD2	16	TRBJ2-3	TRBV29-1	CSVNGRGGQLLDTQYF	TGCAGCGTTAATGGGCGGGGGGGCCAATTGCTGGATACGCAGTATTTT
few	NA	15	TRBJ2-5	TRBV7-2	CASSLGPSAQETQYF	TGTGCCAGCAGCTTAGGCCCTTCGGCCCAAGAGACCCAGTACTTC
NA	NA	15	TRBJ2-5	TRBV12-3/TRBV12-4	CASSPSAQGGKTQYF	TGTGCCAGCAGTCCCTCAGCGCAGGGCGGAAAGACCCAGTACTTC
NA	NA	16	TRBJ2-3	TRBV20-1	CSARDRYAGSTDTQYF	TGCAGTGCTAGAGATCGATATGCGGGGAGCACAGATACGCAGTATTTT
NA	TRBD1	17	TRBJ2-1	TRBV6-2/TRBV6-3	CASSNPPGQGSYNEQFF	TGTGCCAGCAGTAACCCCCCCGGACAGGGGTCCTACAATGAGCAGTTCTTC
NA	NA	15	TRBJ2-5	TRBV5-1	CASSLADTLRETQYF	TGCGCCAGCAGCTTGGCAGACACTCTTCGAGAGACCCAGTACTTC
NA	NA	14	TRBJ2-7	TRBV6-6	CASSYPQDRVEQYF	TGTGCCAGCAGTTACCCCCAGGACAGAGTCGAGCAGTACTTC
NA	NA	13	TRBJ1-1	TRBV29-1	CSVVSGSNTEAFF	TGCAGCGTTGTATCGGGGAGTAACACTGAAGCTTTCTTT
NA	NA	13	TRBJ1-1	TRBV29-1	CSCSKGRDTEAFF	TGCTCCTGTTCGAAGGGCCGGGACACTGAAGCTTTCTTT
NA	NA	17	TRBJ2-3	TRBV4-2	CASSQDWGVYYTDTQYF	TGTGCCAGCAGCCAAGATTGGGGGGTATACTACACAGATACGCAGTATTTT
NA	NA	13	TRBJ1-6	TRBV7-9	CASRISHNSPLHF	TGTGCCAGCCGGATCTCCCATAATTCACCCCTCCACTTT
NA	NA	13	TRBJ2-3	TRBV20-1	CSAPVVTPDTQYF	TGCAGTGCTCCGGTCGTAACTCCAGATACGCAGTATTTT
NA	NA	14	TRBJ2-2	TRBV12-3/TRBV12-4	CASSFKRDTGELFF	TGTGCCAGCAGTTTTAAGCGAGACACCGGGGAGCTGTTTTTT
NA	TRBD1	17	TRBJ1-2	TRBV7-2	CASSFGMTTGASYGYTF	TGTGCCAGCAGCTTCGGCATGACGACAGGGGCCTCCTATGGCTACACCTTC
NA	NA	12	TRBJ1-4	TRBV12-3/TRBV12-4	CASSFFGEKLFF	TGTGCCAGCAGTTTTTTCGGAGAAAAACTGTTTTTT
NA	TRBD2	17	TRBJ2-3	TRBV7-9	CASNSLKGGGFADTQYF	TGTGCCAGCAACTCTCTCAAGGGCGGGGGATTTGCAGATACGCAGTATTTT
NA	NA	17	TRBJ2-7	TRBV28	CTSSLTETGVPTYEQYF	TGTACCAGCAGTTTAACTGAAACAGGCGTACCCACCTACGAGCAGTACTTC
NA	NA	15	TRBJ2-1	TRBV27	CASSSSGRNPNEQFF	TGTGCCAGCAGTTCCTCAGGGAGGAACCCAAATGAGCAGTTCTTC
NA	TRBD2	11	TRBJ2-7	TRBV6-1	CASSEVSGEYF	TGTGCCAGCAGTGAAGTGAGCGGGGAGTACTTC
NA	NA	12	TRBJ2-7	TRBV7-2	CASSYGRSEQYF	TGTGCCAGCAGTTACGGGCGGTCCGAGCAGTACTTC
few	TRBD2	17	TRBJ2-1	TRBV4-2	CASSQDRSGGGYNEQFF	TGTGCCAGCAGCCAAGATCGAAGCGGGGGGGGATACAATGAGCAGTTCTTC
NA	NA	16	TRBJ2-7	TRBV12-3/TRBV12-4	CASSLAETVDYYEQYF	TGTGCCAGCAGTTTAGCGGAGACAGTAGACTACTACGAGCAGTACTTC
NA	TRBD1	15	TRBJ2-5	TRBV20-1	CSASALPGGSETQYF	TGCAGTGCTAGCGCTTTGCCAGGGGGCAGCGAGACCCAGTACTTC
NA	NA	15	TRBJ2-1	TRBV7-9	CASSLVGRTRNEQFF	TGTGCCAGCAGCTTAGTGGGAAGGACTCGCAATGAGCAGTTCTTC